One and the same sample provided the 14 T cell receptor beta chains below, sequenced in a study of human T cells and chemical hapten exposure. TCRdb redid the calling of the RACE reads with MiXCR, one entry per CDR3 protein. This sample yields 39,000 or so distinct CDR3 sequences, of which about 4% are seen a single time; roughly a quarter belongs to the top ten. Noted time point: patch test 1, 2 weeks after DPC sensitization. The treatment: therapeutic diphenylcyclopropenone sensitization with weekly scalp DPC. The starting material, unfractionated whole blood, was used for total RNA extraction. Source: whole blood, taken in connection with sensitization to the hapten diphenylcyclopropenone (DPC). The receptor source for this set is a man aged 50 to 59 with alopecia areata. Some clones in this sample may be carry-over from other donors' samples.

In this sample, this clonotype turned up many times. The genes are TRBV7-9 and TRBJ1-3, with D possibly being TRBD1 (5 bases). The CDR3 is 17 amino acids. V lost 5 bases, J lost 2 bases, and 19 bases lay in between. Germline V gives CDR1 SEHNR, CDR2 FQNEAQ (reference sequence). In DNA form, the CDR3 reads TGTGCCAGCAGCCCCATCACAAGGGGTGAGGCTGGAAACACCATATATTTT. Translation gives CASSPITRGEAGNTIYF.

This clonotype was counted at least ten times. The chain employs TRBV20-1 and TRBJ2-2; 12 bases line up with TRBD2. V lost 1 base, J lost 6 bases, and 3 bases stayed unmatched. This CDR3 spans 15 amino acids. Germline CDR1 reads DFQATT; CDR2 reads SNEGSKA (reference sequence). Here the CDR3 DNA reads TGCAGTGCTAGAGGGCTAGCGGGAGGGGCCGGGGAGCTGTTTTTT. Translating gives CSARGLAGGAGELFF.

This clonotype was detected many times. This rearrangement joins TRBV28 to TRBJ2-7; no clear D. The CDR3 length is 13 residues. CDR1 is MDHEN, CDR2 SYDVKM, per germline. V was trimmed by 10 bases and J by 4 bases, leaving 17 bases between them. The CDR3 sequence is CATTSQRKYEQYF. The CDR3 bases are TGTGCCACCACGAGCCAGAGGAAGTACGAGCAGTACTTC.

This clonotype appeared many times. This chain joins TRBV18 and TRBJ2-1; 8 bases match TRBD1. Germline V gene data show CDR1 as KGHSH and CDR2 as LQKENI. V shed 1 base and J 2 bases; nucleotides not matched to a gene: 1. The CDR3 length is 15 residues. CDR3 amino acids: CASSPRTGTYNEQFF. The CDR3 coding sequence is TGTGCCAGCTCACCACGGACAGGGACCTACAATGAGCAGTTCTTC.

The sample holds many counts of this clonotype. This chain connects TRBV7-9 to TRBJ2-7, with 9 bases aligning to TRBD1. The CDR3 totals 13 residues. The trim removed 5 bases at V and 4 bases at J, leaving 3 bases unmatched. Germline CDR1 SEHNR, CDR2 FQNEAQ (reference sequence). CDR3 sequence (DNA): TGTGCCAGCAGCCCGGGACAGGGTTACGAGCAGTACTTC. Its translation is CASSPGQGYEQYF.

The sample holds many counts of this clonotype. In DNA form, the CDR3 reads TGTGCCACCGGGACAGGGCCTTTACTTGAAGCTTTCTTT. Protein product: CATGTGPLLEAFF. The rearrangement joins TRBV7-2 to TRBJ1-1, with 9 bases aligning to TRBD1. The CDR3 runs to 13 residues. CDR1 is SGHTA, CDR2 FQGNSA, per germline. V lost 10 bases, J lost 7 bases, and 10 bases stayed unmatched.

This clonotype is medium-sized by share. The rearrangement uses TRBV4-1 and TRBJ1-1; a weak D match, TRBD1 (6 bases). Germline V gives CDR1 MGHRA, CDR2 YSYEKL. Between the trimmed V and J ends, which lost 0 bases and 5 bases, there was a span of 13 bases. The CDR3 is made up of 15 amino acids. CDR3 sequence: CASSQEGRGWTEAFF. The CDR3 DNA follows: TGCGCCAGCAGCCAAGAAGGAAGGGGGTGGACTGAAGCTTTCTTT.

The table lists this clonotype with many counts. The gene calls are TRBV10-3 and TRBJ1-1; D is ambiguous. The CDR3 runs to 12 residues. V was clipped by 6 bases and J by 1 base, with 6 bases between them. The germline V gene has CDR1 ENHRY and CDR2 SYGVKD. The CDR3 region has the DNA TGTGCCATCAGCCGGGAGAACACTGAAGCTTTCTTT. It is translated as CAISRENTEAFF.

Many counts were recorded for this clonotype. V usage is TRBV9 and J usage is TRBJ2-5, with D perhaps assigned TRBD1 or TRBD2 (5 bases each). The CDR3 covers 15 residues. Germline CDR1 reads SGDLS; CDR2 reads YYNGEE. Deletions cut 0 bases from V and 7 bases from J, with 16 bases between. The CDR3 DNA sequence: TGTGCCAGCAGCGTAGATTCGGGACCCCAGCGGACCCAGTACTTC. It is translated as CASSVDSGPQRTQYF.

The sample holds many counts of this clonotype. The chain recombines TRBV27 with TRBJ1-6, with D tentatively TRBD1 (6 bases). CDR1 and CDR2 (germline): MNHEY, SMNVEV (reference sequence). V was clipped by 7 bases and J by 7 bases, with 14 bases between them. CDR3 length: 14 amino acids. The CDR3 DNA follows: TGTGCCAGCAATCGAGGACAGTCCAATTCACCCCTCCACTTT. Translated, it gives CASNRGQSNSPLHF.

This clonotype was counted between two and nine times. This chain uses TRBV5-8 with TRBJ1-5; D uncertain. The CDR3 spans 13 residues. Germline CDR1 and CDR2: SGHTS and YDEGEE. The V end was cut by 2 bases, the J end by 1 base, with 4 bases between. The CDR3 DNA is TGTGCCAGCAGCTTTGACAGCAATCAGCCCCAGCATTTT. This codes for CASSFDSNQPQHF. Filled out from reference TRBV5-8 and TRBJ1-5, the complete variable domain reads EAGVTQSPTHLIKTRGQQATLRCSPISGHTSVYWYQQALGLGLQFLLWYDEGEERNRGNFPPRFSGRQFPNYSSELNVNALELEDSALYLCASSFDSNQPQHFGDGTRLSIL.

This clonotype showed up many times. J is TRBJ1-1 and V is TRBV5-5, with D possibly being TRBD1 (6 bases). The CDR3 extends over 15 amino acids. V was cut by 1 base and J by 7 bases, with 17 bases left in between. The germline CDR1 and CDR2 sequences are SGHKS and YYEKEE (reference sequence). The CDR3 coding sequence is TGTGCCAGCAGCTTGCAACCAGGGGCGGATGATGAAGCTTTCTTT. This sequence encodes CASSLQPGADDEAFF.

This clonotype occurred many times. The chain joins TRBV27 to TRBJ1-6; tentatively, D is TRBD1 (6 bases). Trimming pared 7 bases from V and 3 bases from J, leaving 7 bases between. The CDR3 contains 13 residues. From germline, CDR1 is MNHEY and CDR2 SMNVEV (reference sequence). CDR3 DNA: TGTGCCAGCACGGACAGCTATAATTCACCCCTCCACTTT. Its protein product is CASTDSYNSPLHF.

Worth noting for this clonotype: This may arise from a read error, as a much more abundant clone is one base away. The genes are TRBV7-8 and TRBJ2-6, with D possibly matching TRBD2 (5 bases). In germline, CDR1 is SGHVS, CDR2 FQNEAQ. This CDR3 region has 12 residues. CDR3 residues: CASSPRADVLTF. The CDR3 DNA follows: TGTGCCAGCAGCCCGAGGGCCGACGTCCTGACTTTC. Drawing the rest from reference TRBV7-8 and TRBJ2-6, the complete variable domain is GAGVSQSPRYKVAKRGQDVALRCDPISGHVSLFWYQQALGQGPEFLTYFQNEAQLDKSGLPSDRFFAERPEGSVSTLKIQRTQQEDSAVYLCASSPRADVLTFGAGSRLTVL.